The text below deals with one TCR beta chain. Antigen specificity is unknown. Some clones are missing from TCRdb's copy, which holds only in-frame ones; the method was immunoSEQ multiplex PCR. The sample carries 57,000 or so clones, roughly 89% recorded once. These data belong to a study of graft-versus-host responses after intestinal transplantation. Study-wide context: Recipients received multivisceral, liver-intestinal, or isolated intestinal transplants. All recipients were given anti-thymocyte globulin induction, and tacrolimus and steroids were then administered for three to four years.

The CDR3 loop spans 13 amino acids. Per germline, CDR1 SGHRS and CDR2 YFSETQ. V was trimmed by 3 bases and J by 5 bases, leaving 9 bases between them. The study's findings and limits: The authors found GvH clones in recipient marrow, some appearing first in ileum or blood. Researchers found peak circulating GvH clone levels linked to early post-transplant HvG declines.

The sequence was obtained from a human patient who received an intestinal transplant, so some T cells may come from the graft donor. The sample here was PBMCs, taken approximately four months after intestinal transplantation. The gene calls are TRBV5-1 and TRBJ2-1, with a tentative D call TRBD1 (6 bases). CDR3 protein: CASSYSGDNEQFF. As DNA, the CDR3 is TGCGCCAGCAGCTATTCAGGGGACAATGAGCAGTTCTTC.